The clone carrying this T cell receptor (beta chain) showed up many times. Its antigen is as yet unknown. The CDR3 covers 12 residues. CDR1 is SGHAT, CDR2 FQDESV, per germline (reference sequence). Trimming removed 4 bases at V and 14 bases at J, with 15 bases between. The data were taken from a study of T-cell memory formation after mild COVID-19. Study findings and constraints: Researchers found some responding clones in pre-infection memory, a sign that cross-reactive memory joined. Day 37-peaking second-wave clones had unconfirmed SARS-CoV-2 specificity.

With constant-segment primers, 5'RACE yielded cDNA libraries of TCR alpha and TCR beta that carried sample barcodes and UMIs. TCRdb re-called the 5' RACE reads with MiXCR, one entry per CDR3 protein. The sample has about 290,000 distinct CDR3 sequences; 15% to 20% are singletons. The sample taken for sequencing was PBMCs or a T cell subset sorted from them (not recorded which). This chain links TRBV11-1 with TRBJ2-1; D unclear. This TCR came from a man between 18 and 29 years old who had mild COVID-19 (a few samples of this study predate the infection). Cell type and time point are not known. The CDR3 bases are TGTGCCAGCAGCTCTGGGCCAGGAGATAAGTTCTTC. Its protein product is CASSSGPGDKFF.